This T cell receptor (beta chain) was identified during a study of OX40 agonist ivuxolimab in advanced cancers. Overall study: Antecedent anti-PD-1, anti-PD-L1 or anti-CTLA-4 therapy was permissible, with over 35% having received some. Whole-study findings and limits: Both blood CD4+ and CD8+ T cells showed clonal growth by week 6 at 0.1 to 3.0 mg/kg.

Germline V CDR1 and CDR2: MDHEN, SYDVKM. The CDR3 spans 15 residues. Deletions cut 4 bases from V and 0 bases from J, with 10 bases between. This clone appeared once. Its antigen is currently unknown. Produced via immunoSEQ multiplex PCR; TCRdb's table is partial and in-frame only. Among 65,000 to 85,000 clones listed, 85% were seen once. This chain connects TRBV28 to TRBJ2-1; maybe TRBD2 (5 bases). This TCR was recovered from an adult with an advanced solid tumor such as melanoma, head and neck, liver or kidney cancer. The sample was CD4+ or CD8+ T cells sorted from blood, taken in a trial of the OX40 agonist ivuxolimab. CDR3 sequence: CASSSNRGSYNEQFF. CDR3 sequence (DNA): TGTGCCAGCAGTTCTAATCGGGGCTCCTACAATGAGCAGTTCTTC.